This TCR beta chain derives from a study of identical twins. A note on this clonotype: Its target is not known.

The study, taken as a whole, reports: Sequences that were beta out-of-frame showed weaker excess twin sharing. Carriage of fewer insertions was seen in abundant cord blood beta clonotypes, whereas memory repertoires showed none.

MiXCR, applied by TCRdb to the 5' RACE reads, yields one record per CDR3 protein. The sample lists 1.5 million to 2 million distinct CDR3 sequences; under 35% were seen once. With V trimmed by 4 bases and J by 9 bases, 6 bases remained unmatched. Germline CDR1 DFQATT, CDR2 SNEGSKA (reference sequence). CDR3 length: 14 amino acids. The rearrangement uses TRBV20-1 and TRBJ2-1, with 13 bases lining up with TRBD2. This TCR was recovered from a newborn girl in good health. Sequenced input: cord blood. The CDR3 protein is CSATDGLAGAEQFF. DNA for the CDR3: TGCAGTGCTACAGACGGACTAGCGGGAGCTGAGCAGTTCTTC.